Shown below are 12 T cell receptor beta chains from a single sample sequenced in a study of blood T cell repertoires in COVID-19. The table came from immunoSEQ multiplex PCR; TCRdb's copy has only in-frame clones and leaves some out. The sample has 120,000 to 150,000 clones; roughly 76% are singletons. The sample comprised peripheral blood. These receptors were taken from a human donor with acute or convalescent COVID-19. The donor label of this sample is uncertain.

The chain combines TRBV3-1 (or the pseudogene TRBV3-2) with TRBJ1-5; no clear D gene. The CDR3 runs 13 residues. Trimming cost V 3 bases and J 9 bases, with 12 bases left between them. The germline V gene encodes CDR1 LGHDT and CDR2 YNNKEL (reference sequence). Here the CDR3 reads CASSQTDSGPQHF. The CDR3 DNA reads TGTGCCAGCAGCCAGACGGACTCCGGGCCCCAGCATTTT.

The chain combines TRBV6-1 with TRBJ1-6; 7 nucleotides line up with TRBD1. CDR3 length: 13 amino acids. The germline CDR1 and CDR2 sequences are MNHNS and SASEGT. J gave up 9 bases and V 3 bases, and 2 bases lay outside the gene matches. The CDR3: CASSDDRASPLHF. In DNA form, the CDR3 reads TGTGCCAGCAGTGATGACAGGGCTTCACCCCTCCACTTT.

A few counts support this clone. The chain employs TRBV9 and TRBJ1-1, with D maybe TRBD1 (5 bases). The germline V and J ends were trimmed by 4 bases and 3 bases, with 16 bases remaining between them. CDR3 length: 15 amino acids. In germline, CDR1 is SGDLS, CDR2 YYNGEE. The CDR3 DNA reads TGTGCCAGCAGCATGACGGACAACCGAGACACTGAAGCTTTCTTT. This gives the protein CASSMTDNRDTEAFF. Full variable domain (remainder filled in from reference TRBV9 and TRBJ1-1): DSGVTQTPKHLITATGQRVTLRCSPRSGDLSVYWYQQSLDQGLQFLIQYYNGEERAKGNILERFSAQQFPDLHSELNLSSLELGDSALYFCASSMTDNRDTEAFFGQGTRLTVV.

This chain links TRBV20-1 with TRBJ2-1, with TRBD2 matching over 10 bases. Unmatched junction bases numbered 7, after V lost 6 bases and J lost 14 bases. This CDR3 region has 11 residues. CDR1 and CDR2 (germline): DFQATT, SNEGSKA (reference sequence). The CDR3 here is CSALSGGRKFF. The CDR3, as DNA: TGCAGTGCACTTAGCGGGGGGAGGAAGTTCTTC.

The CDR3 nucleotides read TGTGCCAGCAGCTCACCGGGACAGGGAGGCTATGGCTACACCTTC. Translated, it gives CASSSPGQGGYGYTF. The chain uses TRBV5-4 and TRBJ1-2, with 9 bases lining up with TRBD1. Trimming removed 3 bases from V and 4 bases from J; junction bases left unmatched: 7. Germline values: CDR1 SGHNT, CDR2 YYREEE (reference sequence). The CDR3 is 15 amino acids.

The chain recombines TRBV12-3 or TRBV12-4 with TRBJ1-2; TRBD1 agrees at 7 bases. CDR3 length: 12 residues. V gave up 7 bases and J gave up 4 bases; unmatched junction bases: 3. The CDR3 spells CASKGTAYGYTF. The CDR3 nucleotides are TGTGCCAGCAAGGGGACAGCCTATGGCTACACCTTC.

The chain couples TRBV6-5 to TRBJ1-4; D is unresolved. The CDR3 sequence is 11 residues long. The germline V gene encodes CDR1 MNHEY and CDR2 SVGAGI. V shed 5 bases and J shed 7 bases, with 5 bases lying between them. The CDR3 region has the DNA TGTGCCAGCAGTATCGTTGAAAAACTGTTTTTT. Protein product: CASSIVEKLFF.

The chain combines TRBV10-3 with TRBJ2-7, with D maybe TRBD2 (6 bases). There are 13 residues in the CDR3. With 3 bases removed from V and 5 bases from J, the gap between germline ends came to 11 bases. The V gene's germline CDR1 is ENHRY and CDR2 SYGVKD. The DNA of the CDR3 is TGTGCCATCAGTGACCGGGGGTCGGACGAGCAGTACGTC. Translated: CAISDRGSDEQYV.

The V and J genes are TRBV7-6 and TRBJ1-6, with TRBD1 as a possible D gene (6 bases). Germline CDR1 is SGHVS and CDR2 is FNYEAQ. This CDR3 is built from 15 residues. The ends were cut back, 0 bases at V and 6 bases at J, with 9 bases in the middle. CDR3 residues: CASSLAQGINSPLHF. CDR3 in DNA: TGTGCCAGCAGCTTAGCCCAGGGGATTAATTCACCCCTCCACTTT.

The J gene is TRBJ1-2, the V gene TRBV19; TRBD1 matches at 10 bases. Trimming cost V 5 bases and J 3 bases; bases outside gene matches: 12. CDR3 size: 17 residues. From germline, CDR1 is LNHDA and CDR2 SQIVND (reference sequence). The CDR3 DNA reads as TGTGCCAGTAGTCCCCTAGGGACAGGGGAGGAGGACTATGGCTACACCTTC. It yields the protein CASSPLGTGEEDYGYTF.

V and J are TRBV3-1 (or the pseudogene TRBV3-2) and TRBJ1-4; TRBD1 is a possible D gene (5 bases). The V end was cut by 0 bases, the J end by 4 bases, with 12 bases between. Germline V CDR1 and CDR2: LGHDT, YNNKEL (reference sequence). This CDR3 has 16 amino acids. CDR3 loop: CASSQEERGLNEKLFF. DNA for the CDR3: TGTGCCAGCAGCCAAGAGGAGAGGGGACTTAATGAAAAACTGTTTTTT.

This chain connects TRBV11-2 to TRBJ1-2; the match to TRBD1 covers 8 bases. Germline-derived CDR1 and CDR2 are SGHAT and FQNNGV. The trim removed 5 bases at V and 2 bases at J, leaving 4 bases unmatched. CDR3 size: 14 residues. CDR3 in DNA: TGTGCCAGCAGCCCTTGGACAGGGAACTATGGCTACACCTTC. This codes for CASSPWTGNYGYTF. The whole variable domain, remainder taken from reference TRBV11-2 and TRBJ1-2, is EAGVAQSPRYKIIEKRQSVAFWCNPISGHATLYWYQQILGQGPKLLIQFQNNGVVDDSQLPKDRFSAERLKGVDSTLKIQPAKLEDSAVYLCASSPWTGNYGYTFGSGTRLTVV.